The subject of this entry is one T cell receptor (beta chain). The entry originates in a study of blood T cell repertoires in COVID-19. The repertoire was sequenced with immunoSEQ multiplex PCR; TCRdb's copy has only in-frame clones and lacks some. Among about 150,000 clones, 80% to 90% were seen once, and the ten largest hold around 4%. Unmatched junction bases numbered 13, after V lost 5 bases and J lost 1 base. The CDR3 extends over 18 amino acids. Germline assignment: CDR1 LNHDA and CDR2 SQIVND (reference sequence). This rearrangement joins TRBV19 to TRBJ1-5; 8 bases map to TRBD1. The receptor comes from an older woman with acute or convalescent COVID-19. The material sequenced was peripheral blood. The CDR3 protein is CASSPLRGQGKSNQPQHF. In DNA, the CDR3 is TGTGCCAGTAGTCCACTCAGAGGACAGGGAAAAAGCAATCAGCCCCAGCATTTT. The entire variable domain, with the rest obtained from reference TRBV19 and TRBJ1-5, is as follows: DGGITQSPKYLFRKEGQNVTLSCEQNLNHDAMYWYRQDPGQGLRLIYYSQIVNDFQKGDIAEGYSVSREKKESFPLTVTSAQKNPTAFYLCASSPLRGQGKSNQPQHFGDGTRLSIL.